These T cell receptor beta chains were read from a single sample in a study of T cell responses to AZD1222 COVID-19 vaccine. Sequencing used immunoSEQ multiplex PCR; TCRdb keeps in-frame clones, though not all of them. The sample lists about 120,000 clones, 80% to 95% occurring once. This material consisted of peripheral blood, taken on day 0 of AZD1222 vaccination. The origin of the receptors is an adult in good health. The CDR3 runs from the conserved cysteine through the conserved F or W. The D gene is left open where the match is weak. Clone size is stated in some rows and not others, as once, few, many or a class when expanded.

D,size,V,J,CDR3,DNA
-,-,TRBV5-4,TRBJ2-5,CASSFPPPTETQYF,TGTGCCAGCAGCTTCCCACCCCCCACAGAGACCCAGTACTTC
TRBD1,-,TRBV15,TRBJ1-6,CATSRDGTGLNSPLHF,TGTGCCACCAGCAGAGACGGGACAGGGCTTAATTCACCCCTCCACTTT
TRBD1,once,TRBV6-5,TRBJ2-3,CASSYVTGRTDTQYF,TGTGCCAGCAGTTACGTGACAGGGCGCACAGATACGCAGTATTTT
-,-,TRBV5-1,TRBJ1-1,CASSLGHTEAFF,TGCGCCAGCAGCTTGGGTCACACTGAAGCTTTCTTT
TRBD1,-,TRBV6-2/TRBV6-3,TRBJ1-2,CASTPLLEGAYGYTF,TGTGCCAGCACCCCTCTGTTGGAGGGGGCCTATGGCTACACCTTC
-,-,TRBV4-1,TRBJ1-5,CASSQGEVGGWGNQPQHF,TGCGCCAGCAGCCAAGGTGAAGTAGGTGGCTGGGGCAATCAGCCCCAGCATTTT
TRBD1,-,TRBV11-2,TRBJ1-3,CASSPRTGTSGNTIYF,TGTGCCAGCAGCCCCCGGACAGGGACCTCTGGAAACACCATATATTTT
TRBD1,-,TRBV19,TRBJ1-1,CASRIGTGGGTEAFF,TGTGCCAGTAGAATCGGGACAGGGGGCGGCACTGAAGCTTTCTTT
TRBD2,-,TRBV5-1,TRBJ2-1,CASRRLAGEESYNEQFF,TGCGCCAGCAGACGGTTAGCGGGGGAAGAATCCTACAATGAGCAGTTCTTC
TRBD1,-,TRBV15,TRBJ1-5,CATSGWTGRSNQPQHF,TGTGCCACCAGCGGTTGGACAGGGCGAAGCAATCAGCCCCAGCATTTT
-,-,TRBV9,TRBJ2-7,CASSVTGFSSYEQYF,TGTGCCAGCAGCGTAACAGGTTTTAGCTCCTACGAGCAGTACTTC
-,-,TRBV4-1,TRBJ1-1,CASSQERLTNTEAFF,TGCGCCAGCAGCCAAGAAAGATTGACGAACACTGAAGCTTTCTTT
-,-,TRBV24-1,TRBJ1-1,CATSAPTGKAFF,TGTGCCACCAGTGCTCCGACAGGAAAAGCTTTCTTT
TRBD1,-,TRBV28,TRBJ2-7,CASSSPSGQALYEQYF,TGTGCCAGCAGTTCCCCCAGCGGACAGGCACTCTACGAGCAGTACTTC
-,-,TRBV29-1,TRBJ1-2,CSVAVVGGYTF,TGCAGCGTTGCAGTTGTTGGCGGCTACACCTTC
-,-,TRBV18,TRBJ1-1,CASSPPGPTEAFF,TGTGCCAGCTCACCACCGGGGCCCACTGAAGCTTTCTTT
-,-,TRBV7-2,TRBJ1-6,CASRLQGGNSPLHF,TGTGCCAGCAGGCTACAGGGAGGTAATTCACCCCTCCACTTT
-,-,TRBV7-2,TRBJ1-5,CASSLVDTQPQHF,TGTGCCAGCAGCTTAGTCGACACGCAGCCCCAGCATTTT
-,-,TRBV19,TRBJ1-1,CASSRTAADTEAFF,TGTGCCAGTAGTAGGACAGCGGCAGACACTGAAGCTTTCTTT
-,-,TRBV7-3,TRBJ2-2,CASSRRGDTGELFF,TGTGCCAGCAGCCGAAGGGGGGACACCGGGGAGCTGTTTTTT
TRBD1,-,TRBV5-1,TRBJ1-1,CASSRDRATTEAFF,TGCGCCAGCAGTCGGGACAGGGCGACTACTGAAGCTTTCTTT
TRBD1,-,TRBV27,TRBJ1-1,CASSHTTGGANTEAFF,TGTGCCAGCAGCCACACGACAGGGGGCGCGAACACTGAAGCTTTCTTT
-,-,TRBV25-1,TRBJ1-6,CASSLMGAWGSPLHF,TGTGCCAGCAGCCTCATGGGGGCTTGGGGCTCACCCCTCCACTTT
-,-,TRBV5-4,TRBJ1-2,CASSGRTEQNNYGYTF,TGTGCCAGCAGCGGGCGGACTGAGCAAAATAACTATGGCTACACCTTC
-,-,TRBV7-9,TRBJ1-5,CASSVGGGSNQPQHF,TGTGCCAGCAGCGTCGGGGGGGGCAGCAATCAGCCCCAGCATTTT
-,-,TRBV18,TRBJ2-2,CASSPRSGRNTGELFF,TGTGCCAGCTCACCACGATCGGGGCGGAACACCGGGGAGCTGTTTTTT
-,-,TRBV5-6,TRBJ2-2,CASSQSGFGELFF,TGTGCCAGCAGCCAATCGGGTTTCGGGGAGCTGTTTTTT
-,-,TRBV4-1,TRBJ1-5,CASSQVGTVGSQPQHF,TGCGCCAGCAGCCAAGTCGGAACCGTAGGCAGTCAGCCCCAGCATTTT
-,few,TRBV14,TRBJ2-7,CASSPLGGRSSYEQYF,TGTGCCAGCAGCCCCCTGGGGGGCCGGAGCTCCTACGAGCAGTACTTC
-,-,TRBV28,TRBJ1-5,CASIPYDRPNQPQHF,TGTGCCAGCATCCCTTATGACAGGCCGAATCAGCCCCAGCATTTT
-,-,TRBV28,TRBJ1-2,CASSPSHYGYTF,TGTGCCAGCAGTCCATCCCACTATGGCTACACCTTC
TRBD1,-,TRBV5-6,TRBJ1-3,CASSLETGSSGNTIYF,TGTGCCAGCAGCTTGGAGACAGGGAGCTCTGGAAACACCATATATTTT
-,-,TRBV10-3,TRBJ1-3,CAISAPTGSGNTIYF,TGTGCCATCAGTGCCCCGACCGGCTCTGGAAACACCATATATTTT
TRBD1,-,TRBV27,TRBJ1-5,CASSDRAGQPQHF,TGTGCCAGCAGTGACAGGGCGGGCCAGCCCCAGCATTTT
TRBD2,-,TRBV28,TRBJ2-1,CASSPRTSANEQFF,TGTGCCAGCAGTCCTCGGACTAGCGCTAATGAGCAGTTCTTC
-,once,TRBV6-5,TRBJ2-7,CASSYGGNSYEQYF,TGTGCCAGCAGTTACGGGGGAAACTCCTACGAGCAGTACTTC